The 27 T cell receptor beta chains below all came from one sample that was sequenced in a study of Graves' ophthalmopathy and Graves' hyperthyroidism. RNA served as the template for amplifying TCR beta CDR3 regions. HTBI primers served in a first-round RT-PCR, which a second-round multiplex PCR followed. TCRdb re-called the multiplex PCR reads with MiXCR, one entry per CDR3 protein. The sample lists about 740,000 distinct CDR3 sequences; 35% to 50% were seen once. Input material: peripheral blood. The receptors derive from an adult man with Graves' ophthalmopathy.

This clonotype was counted a few times. This chain uses TRBV25-1 with TRBJ2-2; tentative D call: TRBD2 (6 bases). Germline lookup yields CDR1 MGHDK and CDR2 SYGVNS. Trimming pared 9 bases from V and 0 bases from J, leaving 14 bases between. CDR3 size: 15 residues. This chain's CDR3 is CARGIWTTNTGELFF. In DNA, the CDR3 is TGTGCCAGGGGGATTTGGACTACGAACACCGGGGAGCTGTTTTTT.

Ten or more counts support this clonotype. V and J are TRBV2 and TRBJ1-3, with D unresolved. The germline V and J ends were trimmed by 6 bases and 0 bases, with 9 bases remaining between them. The germline V gene has CDR1 SNHLY and CDR2 FYNNEI. CDR3 length equals 14 residues. CDR3: CASSPRVSGNTIYF. DNA for the CDR3: TGTGCCAGCAGCCCTAGGGTCTCTGGAAACACCATATATTTT.

The rearrangement uses TRBV27 and TRBJ2-7; TRBD2 matches 12 bases. The CDR3 length is 13 residues. The germline gives CDR1 MNHEY, CDR2 SMNVEV (reference sequence). V dropped 5 bases and J dropped 11; count of bases not matched to a gene: 7. The CDR3 here is CASSPTRLAGEYF. In DNA form, the CDR3 reads TGTGCCAGCAGTCCCACCCGACTAGCGGGGGAGTACTTC.

This clonotype was counted once. A much larger clonotype is one base distant, so this may be a read error. Because the CDR3 is missing its conserved closing phenylalanine or tryptophan, this is likely a read error. CDR3 residues: CASSGTGGRGAFL. The CDR3 coding sequence is TGTGCCAGCAGCGGAACAGGGGGCAGGGGAGCTTTCCTT. The V and J genes are TRBV2 and TRBJ1-1, with 9 positions matching TRBD1. The germline gives CDR1 SNHLY, CDR2 FYNNEI. The length of the CDR3 is 13 residues. The ends lost 6 bases at V and 10 bases at J; junction bases unmatched: 9.

The chain carries TRBV19 and TRBJ2-7; 13 nucleotides agree with TRBD2. Germline CDR1 is LNHDA and CDR2 is SQIVND (reference sequence). Unmatched junction bases numbered 4, after V lost 5 bases and J lost 3 bases. This CDR3 has 15 residues. For the CDR3, the DNA is TGTGCCAGTAGTGCGACTAGCGGGGGGATCTACGAGCAGTACTTC. This codes for CASSATSGGIYEQYF.

This clonotype was counted ten times or more. The rearrangement joins TRBV7-9 to TRBJ1-6; D gene unclear. CDR1 is SEHNR and CDR2 is FQNEAQ in the germline V gene (reference sequence). The CDR3 spans 14 residues. V dropped 2 bases and J dropped 7 bases, with 9 bases sitting between them. CDR3 residues: CASSLLATNSPLHF. The CDR3 DNA is TGTGCCAGCAGCTTACTAGCGACCAATTCACCCCTCCACTTT.

This clonotype appeared many times. The V and J genes are TRBV12-3 or TRBV12-4 and TRBJ1-1; D gene uncertain. The CDR3 loop spans 13 amino acids. Trimming removed 6 bases at V and 1 base at J, with 9 bases between. The CDR3 bases are TGTGCCAGCAGCTTAAAGGGGAACACTGAAGCTTTCTTT. Translated: CASSLKGNTEAFF.

This clonotype was seen only a few times. This chain connects TRBV9 to TRBJ1-2; tentatively, D is TRBD1 (5 bases). The V end lost 7 bases, the J end lost 2 bases, and 15 bases lay between the germline ends. The CDR3 consists of 14 residues. CDR1 SGDLS and CDR2 YYNGEE come from the germline V gene. The CDR3 DNA sequence: TGTGCCAGCTCACCGACAGACAGCAACTATGGCTACACCTTC. It codes for CASSPTDSNYGYTF.

This clonotype has just a few counts. The chain couples TRBV19 to TRBJ1-5; D might be TRBD1 (5 bases). Germline V CDR1 and CDR2: LNHDA, SQIVND (reference sequence). The CDR3 covers 14 residues. V lost 2 bases, J lost 7 bases, and 12 bases lay in between. CDR3 in DNA: TGTGCCAGTAGTATATGGGACCGTGGACAGCCCCAGCATTTT. Translation: CASSIWDRGQPQHF.

This clonotype was recorded a few times. The chain carries TRBV6-6 and TRBJ2-2; D unresolved. V was clipped by 7 bases and J by 4 bases, with 10 bases between them. Germline loops: CDR1 MNHNY, CDR2 SVGAGI (reference sequence). This CDR3 is 13 amino acids long. CDR3: CASNLWVTGELFF. As DNA, the CDR3 is TGTGCCAGCAACCTGTGGGTCACCGGGGAGCTGTTTTTT.

This clonotype was picked up many times. V gene TRBV14 combines with J gene TRBJ2-7, with a possible D match to TRBD1 (6 bases). The CDR3 sequence is 12 residues long. Germline CDR1 is SGHDN and CDR2 is FVKESK. Trimming removed 2 bases from V and 13 bases from J, with 15 bases in between. CDR3 residues: CASSQPTGPIYF. The CDR3 DNA is TGTGCCAGCAGCCAACCTACAGGGCCGATATACTTC.

This clonotype was detected once. The gene calls are TRBV2 and TRBJ1-4; TRBD1 aligns across 11 bases. V lost 8 bases to trimming and J lost 6 bases; unmatched junction nucleotides: 8. Germline-derived CDR1 and CDR2 are SNHLY and FYNNEI. This CDR3 is built from 15 residues. For the CDR3, the DNA is TGTGCCAGCGGGGACAGGGGGGGCGCTTATGAAAAACTGTTTTTT. Translating it yields CASGDRGGAYEKLFF.

The chain joins TRBV20-1 to TRBJ2-2; D call uncertain. Trimming took off 6 bases at V and 3 bases at J, with 5 bases between the two ends. This CDR3 contains 11 residues. Looked up from germline, CDR1 is DFQATT and CDR2 is SNEGSKA (reference sequence). The chain's CDR3 is CSAGDTGELFF. The DNA for the CDR3 is TGCAGTGCCGGAGACACCGGGGAGCTGTTTTTT.

The chain has TRBV7-9 and TRBJ1-2; maybe TRBD1 (5 bases). The CDR3 is 14 residues long. V was shortened by 0 bases and J by 10 bases, with 15 bases between the two germline ends. The germline V gene has CDR1 SEHNR and CDR2 FQNEAQ (reference sequence). The chain's CDR3 is CASSLAGEIVYYTF. In nucleotides, the CDR3 is TGTGCCAGCAGCTTAGCGGGGGAAATAGTGTACTACACCTTC.

This sequence joins TRBV5-1 and TRBJ2-7, with a weak D call TRBD2 (5 bases). Trimming removed 0 bases from V and 6 bases from J, with 10 bases in between. The germline V gene has CDR1 SGHRS and CDR2 YFSETQ. The CDR3 runs to 13 residues. The CDR3 protein is CASSLAAEGEQYF. CDR3 bases: TGCGCCAGCAGCTTGGCCGCCGAGGGCGAGCAGTACTTC.

In this sample, this clonotype turned up many times. The chain uses TRBV5-8 and TRBJ2-5, with D possibly being TRBD1 (6 bases). This CDR3 comprises 13 residues. The V end was cut by 4 bases, the J end by 3 bases, with 10 bases between. Germline V gene sequence: CDR1 SGHTS, CDR2 YDEGEE. As DNA, the CDR3 is TGTGCCAGCAGCAGGACAGCCGAAGAGACCCAGTACTTC. It yields the protein CASSRTAEETQYF.

V gene TRBV24-1 combines with J gene TRBJ1-5; no reliable D call. CDR1 KGHDR and CDR2 SFDVKD come from the germline V gene. V was pared by 11 bases and J by 0 bases, with 16 bases between. The CDR3 is 15 residues long. The CDR3 DNA follows: TGTGCCAGCAGCCAAGGTCCAGCTAGCAATCAGCCCCAGCATTTT. Translating it yields CASSQGPASNQPQHF.

A few counts support this clonotype. The genes are TRBV7-6 and TRBJ2-2, with TRBD2 matching over 12 bases. The CDR3 spans 17 residues. V gave up 2 bases and J gave up 4 bases; unmatched junction bases: 5. Germline-derived CDR1 and CDR2 are SGHVS and FNYEAQ. CDR3 in amino acids: CASSLPRTSGTTGELFF. The DNA for the CDR3 is TGTGCCAGCAGCTTACCTAGGACTAGCGGGACCACCGGGGAGCTGTTTTTT.

V gene TRBV19 combines with J gene TRBJ1-5; 9 positions match TRBD1. Germline V lookup: CDR1 LNHDA, CDR2 SQIVND (reference sequence). The trim removed 8 bases at V and 1 base at J, leaving 6 bases unmatched. The CDR3 runs to 15 residues. In nucleotides, the CDR3 is TGTGCCAGTGGAAGACAGGGGGGAAGCAATCAGCCCCAGCATTTT. Its translation: CASGRQGGSNQPQHF.

This clonotype came up many times. The chain carries TRBV7-8 and TRBJ2-7, with a tentative D call TRBD1 (6 bases). The ends were cut back, 5 bases at V and 2 bases at J, with 16 bases in the middle. The germline CDR1 and CDR2 sequences are SGHVS and FQNEAQ. The CDR3 consists of 15 residues. The CDR3 reads CASSPYVGQTYEQYF. The CDR3, as DNA: TGTGCCAGCAGCCCTTATGTCGGACAGACCTACGAGCAGTACTTC.

This chain links TRBV20-1 with TRBJ2-5; D call uncertain. V was trimmed by 0 bases and J by 8 bases, leaving 16 bases between them. There are 14 residues in the CDR3. Germline CDR1 DFQATT, CDR2 SNEGSKA (reference sequence). CDR3 DNA: TGCAGTGCTAGAGACGCGGCTAGAGGAGAAACCCAGTACTTC. Protein: CSARDAARGETQYF.

This rearrangement joins TRBV6-1 to TRBJ2-7, with D possibly TRBD1 on 6 matching bases. Trimming left V 5 bases short and J 4 bases short, with 15 bases between. CDR3 length equals 14 residues. From germline, CDR1 is MNHNS and CDR2 SASEGT. In DNA form, the CDR3 reads TGTGCCAGCAGTTTACCAGGGGCTAGGTACGAGCAGTACTTC. This sequence encodes CASSLPGARYEQYF.

The chain couples TRBV9 to TRBJ1-3; D perhaps matches TRBD1 (6 bases). Between the trimmed V and J ends, which lost 7 bases and 7 bases, there was a span of 15 bases. The CDR3 runs to 13 residues. Germline V lookup: CDR1 SGDLS, CDR2 YYNGEE. This chain's CDR3 is CASSPDSDNTIYF. CDR3 coding DNA: TGTGCCAGCTCACCGGACAGTGACAACACCATATATTTT. Full variable domain (outside the CDR3, taken from reference TRBV9 and TRBJ1-3): DSGVTQTPKHLITATGQRVTLRCSPRSGDLSVYWYQQSLDQGLQFLIQYYNGEERAKGNILERFSAQQFPDLHSELNLSSLELGDSALYFCASSPDSDNTIYFGEGSWLTVV.

The rearrangement uses TRBV10-3 and TRBJ2-3; D is possibly TRBD1 (6 bases). Germline CDR1 is ENHRY and CDR2 is SYGVKD. V was clipped by 6 bases and J by 5 bases, with 15 bases between them. CDR3 size: 14 residues. In nucleotides, the CDR3 is TGTGCCATCAGGCTACAGGGCGGCGGAGATACGCAGTATTTT. Translating gives CAIRLQGGGDTQYF.

The chain employs TRBV25-1 and TRBJ2-1; 13 nucleotides agree with TRBD2. The V and J ends lost 4 bases and 6 bases, in that order; junction bases with no gene match: 6. The CDR3 consists of 16 residues. Germline CDR1 MGHDK, CDR2 SYGVNS. As DNA, the CDR3 is TGTGCCAGCAGTGGATTCGGACTAGCGGGAGCCAATGAGCAGTTCTTC. Its translation is CASSGFGLAGANEQFF.

In the case of this clonotype: This may come from a read error, since a much larger clone is one base off. V is TRBV10-3 and J is TRBJ1-1; no reliable D call. The CDR3 covers 14 residues. Trimming left V 3 bases short and J 4 bases short, with 12 bases between. The germline V gene has CDR1 ENHRY and CDR2 SYGVKD. CDR3 in amino acids: CAISDDGVGTEAFF. CDR3 bases: TGTGCCATCAGTGATGACGGGGTCGGCACTGAAGCTTTCTTT.

This clonotype was counted many times. V is TRBV20-1 and J is TRBJ2-5; the D gene is possibly TRBD1 (5 bases). CDR3 length equals 15 residues. V gave up 1 base and J gave up 5 bases, with 17 bases separating them. Germline V gene lookup returns CDR1 DFQATT and CDR2 SNEGSKA (reference sequence). The CDR3 loop reads CSARGPTVQQETQYF. The CDR3 coding sequence is TGCAGTGCTAGAGGACCGACAGTCCAACAGGAGACCCAGTACTTC.